The rows below give T cell receptor beta chains drawn from one sample of a study of Ad26.COV2.S vaccination and SARS-CoV-2 variants. The assay was immunoSEQ multiplex PCR, and TCRdb's table has in-frame clones only and misses some. The repertoire holds 200,000 to 250,000 clones, with over 75% as singletons. Sequencing was performed on peripheral blood, taken in a trial of Ad26.COV2.S vaccine versus placebo. The receptors stem from a person between 18 and 65 years old who received the Ad26.COV2.S COVID-19 vaccine or a placebo. CDR3s include the opening cysteine and the closing phenylalanine or tryptophan. D genes are given only for firm matches. Not all rows give a size; the values are once, few, many and, for expanded clones, a class.

CDR3 protein	CDR3 DNA	J gene	V gene	clone size	D gene
CASSLGQNTGELFF	TGCGCCAGCAGCTTGGGGCAAAACACCGGGGAGCTGTTTTTT	TRBJ2-2	TRBV5-1	once	-
CASTTIGSNSPLHF	TGTGCCAGCACTACTATTGGGTCTAATTCACCCCTCCACTTT	TRBJ1-6	TRBV28	few	-
CAWTSQGGSPLHF	TGTGCCTGGACGAGCCAGGGAGGGTCACCCCTCCACTTT	TRBJ1-6	TRBV30	-	-
CASSLNLGGYSYEQYF	TGTGCCAGCAGCTTAAACCTGGGGGGTTACTCCTACGAGCAGTACTTC	TRBJ2-7	TRBV7-9	-	-
CASSPWTGPNSPLHF	TGTGCCAGCAGCCCTTGGACAGGCCCTAATTCACCCCTCCACTTT	TRBJ1-6	TRBV7-6	-	TRBD1
CASSLVGTGGWADTQYF	TGTGCCAGCAGCTTAGTCGGGACCGGGGGTTGGGCAGATACGCAGTATTTT	TRBJ2-3	TRBV11-2	-	-
CASSLGTGGQETQYF	TGCGCCAGCAGCTTGGGCACAGGGGGCCAGGAGACCCAGTACTTC	TRBJ2-5	TRBV5-1	-	TRBD1
CASSPGGNTEAFF	TGTGCCAGCAGCCCGGGTGGTAACACTGAAGCTTTCTTT	TRBJ1-1	TRBV7-3	once	-
CSVEEGPPGEKLFF	TGCAGCGTTGAAGAAGGGCCCCCCGGGGAAAAACTGTTTTTT	TRBJ1-4	TRBV29-1	-	-
CASSQDLGGDVNYGYTF	TGCGCCAGCAGCCAAGATCTTGGGGGGGACGTTAACTATGGCTACACCTTC	TRBJ1-2	TRBV4-3	-	-
CASSWGQAFGEQYF	TGTGCCAGCAGCTGGGGACAGGCCTTCGGGGAGCAGTACTTC	TRBJ2-7	TRBV5-4	-	TRBD1
CASSAKQGGSEKLFF	TGTGCCAGCAGCGCAAAACAGGGTGGGAGTGAAAAACTGTTTTTT	TRBJ1-4	TRBV7-9	-	-
CASRDPGLAGAQETQYF	TGTGCCAGTAGGGATCCGGGACTAGCGGGGGCTCAAGAGACCCAGTACTTC	TRBJ2-5	TRBV19	-	TRBD2
CASSEAQGGANTGELFF	TGTGCCAGCAGTGAAGCGCAAGGAGGGGCGAACACCGGGGAGCTGTTTTTT	TRBJ2-2	TRBV6-1	-	-
CSVPTPSGVSGGYTF	TGCAGCGTTCCAACCCCTTCGGGAGTCTCAGGTGGCTACACCTTC	TRBJ1-2	TRBV29-1	-	-
CASSEGGGTGELFF	TGTGCCAGCAGTGAAGGTGGGGGAACCGGGGAGCTGTTTTTT	TRBJ2-2	TRBV6-1	-	-
CASSERQPREKLFF	TGTGCCAGCAGTGAGCGGCAGCCCCGTGAAAAACTGTTTTTT	TRBJ1-4	TRBV2	-	-
CASSLVPVYNEQFF	TGTGCCAGCAGCTTAGTTCCAGTTTACAATGAGCAGTTCTTC	TRBJ2-1	TRBV7-2	few	-
CASSSGLLAIRDTQYF	TGTGCCAGCAGCTCCGGCCTACTAGCGATCAGGGATACGCAGTATTTT	TRBJ2-3	TRBV3-1/TRBV3-2	-	TRBD2
CASSRDRGLTGELFF	TGTGCCAGCAGCCGGGACAGGGGACTCACCGGGGAGCTGTTTTTT	TRBJ2-2	TRBV7-3	-	TRBD1
CASSRKTGDGNEQYF	TGCGCCAGCAGCCGGAAGACAGGGGACGGAAACGAGCAGTACTTC	TRBJ2-7	TRBV4-3	-	TRBD1
CASSAGQSYGYTF	TGTGCCAGCAGTGCGGGACAGAGCTATGGCTACACCTTC	TRBJ1-2	TRBV9	-	TRBD1
CASSQASGGPTDTQYF	TGTGCCAGCAGCCAAGCCAGCGGGGGCCCCACAGATACGCAGTATTTT	TRBJ2-3	TRBV3-1/TRBV3-2	once	TRBD2
CASSNRLAQSTDTQYF	TGCGCCAGCAGCAATCGACTAGCGCAAAGCACAGATACGCAGTATTTT	TRBJ2-3	TRBV5-1	-	TRBD2
CASRLAGEQGQYF	TGTGCCAGCAGGTTAGCGGGGGAGCAAGGGCAGTACTTC	TRBJ2-7	TRBV7-2	-	TRBD2
CASSQEGGRAASYEQYF	TGTGCCAGCAGCCAAGAGGGGGGCCGAGCCGCATCCTACGAGCAGTACTTC	TRBJ2-7	TRBV4-2	-	-
CASSQDYRDSEAFF	TGCGCCAGCAGCCAAGATTACCGGGACAGTGAAGCTTTCTTT	TRBJ1-1	TRBV4-3	-	TRBD1
CASIIWDRGMRESYEQYF	TGCGCCAGCATTATATGGGACAGGGGGATGCGGGAGTCCTACGAGCAGTACTTC	TRBJ2-7	TRBV10-1	-	TRBD1
CASSFRFLNTGELFF	TGTGCCAGCAGCTTCCGGTTTCTCAACACCGGGGAGCTGTTTTTT	TRBJ2-2	TRBV5-6	-	-
CASSDGRWSSYEQYF	TGTGCCAGCAGTGACGGCAGGTGGAGCTCCTACGAGCAGTACTTC	TRBJ2-7	TRBV6-4	-	-
CASRMGQGASWEQYF	TGTGCCAGTAGGATGGGACAGGGGGCCTCGTGGGAGCAGTACTTC	TRBJ2-7	TRBV19	-	TRBD1
CASSGTPNYGYTF	TGTGCCAGCAGCGGGACCCCCAACTATGGCTACACCTTC	TRBJ1-2	TRBV7-2	-	-
CASSLVGGNSNQPQHF	TGTGCCAGCAGTTTAGTCGGGGGCAATAGCAATCAGCCCCAGCATTTT	TRBJ1-5	TRBV27	-	-
CASRLQGNTEAFF	TGTGCCAGCAGACTACAGGGTAACACTGAAGCTTTCTTT	TRBJ1-1	TRBV6-5	-	-
CASRPDSLGAFF	TGCGCCAGCAGACCGGACAGCCTGGGGGCTTTCTTT	TRBJ1-1	TRBV5-1	-	-
CASSLLQGGQPQHF	TGTGCCAGCAGCTTGTTACAGGGGGGGCAGCCCCAGCATTTT	TRBJ1-5	TRBV5-5	-	TRBD1
CASSTPHSNQPQHF	TGTGCCAGTAGTACGCCTCATAGCAATCAGCCCCAGCATTTT	TRBJ1-5	TRBV19	-	-
CASSFGTNYGYTF	TGCGCCAGCAGCTTCGGGACCAACTATGGCTACACCTTC	TRBJ1-2	TRBV5-1	-	-
CASSLGQGSGYTF	TGTGCCAGCAGCTTAGGACAGGGGAGCGGCTACACCTTC	TRBJ1-2	TRBV7-9	-	TRBD1
CASSWAANEQFF	TGTGCCAGCAGCTGGGCGGCCAATGAGCAGTTCTTC	TRBJ2-1	TRBV7-9	-	-
CASSFYAGELFF	TGTGCCAGCAGTTTCTACGCTGGGGAGCTGTTTTTT	TRBJ2-2	TRBV27	-	-
CASSPGLAGETQYF	TGTGCCAGCAGTCCAGGACTAGCGGGAGAGACCCAGTACTTC	TRBJ2-5	TRBV2	once	TRBD2
CASSTITGVLSYEQYF	TGTGCCAGCAGCACCATCACAGGGGTCCTCTCCTACGAGCAGTACTTC	TRBJ2-7	TRBV7-9	-	TRBD1
CATSRVGDSFYNEQFF	TGTGCCACCAGCAGAGTTGGGGACAGCTTCTACAATGAGCAGTTCTTC	TRBJ2-1	TRBV15	-	TRBD1
CAWTSGSSYNSPLHF	TGTGCCTGGACCTCCGGAAGCTCCTATAATTCACCCCTCCACTTT	TRBJ1-6	TRBV30	-	-
CSSWGDTGANYGYTF	TGCAGCTCCTGGGGGGACACAGGCGCTAACTATGGCTACACCTTC	TRBJ1-2	TRBV29-1	-	-
CARGGDYEQYF	TGTGCCAGGGGGGGGGATTACGAGCAGTACTTC	TRBJ2-7	TRBV27	-	TRBD2
CASSEGYQPQHF	TGCGCCAGCAGTGAGGGTTATCAGCCCCAGCATTTT	TRBJ1-5	TRBV10-2	-	-
CASRRGGPLHF	TGTGCCAGCAGACGGGGGGGGCCCCTCCACTTT	TRBJ1-6	TRBV28	-	-
CASSYPAGTGPEAFF	TGTGCCAGCAGTTACCCCGCCGGGACAGGGCCTGAAGCTTTCTTT	TRBJ1-1	TRBV6-2/TRBV6-3	-	TRBD1
CASSPPGTSGGGKQYF	TGTGCCAGCTCACCCCCCGGGACTAGCGGGGGGGGAAAGCAGTACTTC	TRBJ2-7	TRBV18	-	TRBD2
CASSQTTGGSEKLFF	TGTGCCAGCAGCCAAACGACAGGGGGAAGTGAAAAACTGTTTTTT	TRBJ1-4	TRBV4-2	-	TRBD1
CASSQARGVASPLHF	TGTGCCAGCAGCCAAGCCAGGGGGGTGGCTTCACCCCTCCACTTT	TRBJ1-6	TRBV3-1/TRBV3-2	few	TRBD1
CASSVAGRETQYF	TGTGCCAGCAGCGTCGCGGGGAGGGAGACCCAGTACTTC	TRBJ2-5	TRBV3-1/TRBV3-2	-	-
CASSLNSGAGETQYF	TGCGCCAGCAGCTTGAATTCAGGGGCTGGAGAGACCCAGTACTTC	TRBJ2-5	TRBV5-1	-	-
CASSPGQISATNEKLFF	TGTGCCAGCAGCCCAGGACAGATTTCTGCAACTAATGAAAAACTGTTTTTT	TRBJ1-4	TRBV2	-	-
CASSLPGQGAGELFF	TGTGCCAGCAGTTTGCCGGGACAGGGCGCCGGGGAGCTGTTTTTT	TRBJ2-2	TRBV27	few	TRBD1
CASSPEVRTRANYGYTF	TGTGCCAGCAGCCCAGAGGTTAGGACCCGAGCTAACTATGGCTACACCTTC	TRBJ1-2	TRBV7-9	-	-
CASSLRGPRNSPLHF	TGTGCCAGCAGTTTAAGGGGACCGAGAAATTCACCCCTCCACTTT	TRBJ1-6	TRBV28	-	-
CATSVRDMGNQPQHF	TGTGCCACCAGCGTTAGGGACATGGGCAATCAGCCCCAGCATTTT	TRBJ1-5	TRBV15	-	-